This T cell receptor beta chain was obtained from a study of shared clonotypes between healthy human individuals. Study information: The study used three CD4 naive, three CD4 memory, two CD8 naive and one CD8 memory plate per donor.

Into CD45RA+ naive and CD45RA-negative memory subsets, the CD4+ cells were split. With respect to this clone: The antigen is unknown. Other DNA sequences in the sample encode the same CDR3.

Study outcomes and limitations: Limited genetic and exposure-history diversity came from having few donors.

TCRdb keeps only in-frame clones here, not all; method: immunoSEQ multiplex PCR. Among 2,100,000 or so clones listed, nearly 97% were seen once. Looked up from germline, CDR1 is SGHTA and CDR2 is FQGNSA. The CDR3 length is 14 residues. Trimming took 4 bases from V and 2 from J, leaving 12 bases between them. Sequenced input: naive CD4+ T cells sorted from blood. Subset given: CD45RA+ positively selected. The rearrangement joins TRBV7-2 to TRBJ2-7, with a weak D call TRBD2 (6 bases). The receptor was derived from a man aged 18 to 29 in good health. The CDR3 DNA is TGTGCCAGCAGCTATCAAGGAGGGCCCTACGAGCAGTACTTC. Amino acids: CASSYQGGPYEQYF.